The 15 T cell receptor beta chains listed next were all sequenced from one sample in a study of blood T cell repertoires in COVID-19 (dated by TCRdb to 2018 to 2020). Library prep was done by the immunoSEQ multiplex PCR assay. In its TCRdb copy, this immuneACCESS table keeps in-frame sequences only and misses some clones. Where compared with another copy, unresolved V genes explain less than half of these, and the others have no known cause. Across this sample there are approximately 150,000 clones, with roughly 77% seen only once. The ten biggest clones cover about a tenth of the sample. The specimen sequenced was peripheral blood. These receptors were taken from a human donor in a cohort sampled during active COVID-19.

The CDR3 here is CASSLLAGGVETQYF. In DNA form, the CDR3 reads TGTGCCAGCAGCCTACTAGCGGGGGGCGTTGAGACCCAGTACTTC. The rearrangement links TRBV7-2 to TRBJ2-5; TRBD2 aligns across 12 bases. The germline gives CDR1 SGHTA, CDR2 FQGNSA. CDR3 length equals 15 residues. V shed 5 bases and J 5 bases; nucleotides not matched to a gene: 6.

The chain combines TRBV9 with TRBJ1-2; D unclear. Germline V lookup: CDR1 SGDLS, CDR2 YYNGEE. This CDR3 has 15 amino acids. V lost 0 bases to trimming and J lost 5 bases, with 14 bases between them. CDR3 in amino acids: CASSVGGGKLYGYTF. The CDR3 nucleotides read TGTGCCAGCAGCGTAGGTGGAGGAAAGTTGTATGGCTACACCTTC.

The rearrangement uses TRBV10-1 and TRBJ2-7; 8 nucleotides line up with TRBD2. CDR1 and CDR2 from the germline V gene are WNHNN and SYGVQD (reference sequence). J was trimmed by 0 bases and V by 7 bases; bases with no gene match: 5. The CDR3 is 14 residues long. CDR3 in amino acids: CASKETSVSYEQYF. Here the CDR3 DNA reads TGCGCCAGCAAGGAGACTAGCGTCTCCTACGAGCAGTACTTC.

The rearrangement links TRBV9 to TRBJ2-3; TRBD1 aligns across 7 bases. Per germline, CDR1 SGDLS and CDR2 YYNGEE. There are 15 residues in the CDR3. With V trimmed by 7 bases and J by 4 bases, 12 bases remained unmatched. The CDR3 region has the DNA TGTGCCAGCGGTACAGGGGATTCCGCGCCAGATACGCAGTATTTT. As protein: CASGTGDSAPDTQYF.

The chain uses TRBV19 and TRBJ1-5; tentative D call: TRBD1 (5 bases). V lost 4 bases to trimming and J lost 1 base, with 20 bases between them. This CDR3 comprises 18 residues. From germline, CDR1 is LNHDA and CDR2 SQIVND (reference sequence). The CDR3 loop is CASSTRDFLGRSNQPQHF. Written as DNA, the CDR3 is TGTGCCAGTAGTACCCGGGACTTCCTGGGCCGCAGCAATCAGCCCCAGCATTTT. Looking up the rest from reference TRBV19 and TRBJ1-5 gives the full variable domain: DGGITQSPKYLFRKEGQNVTLSCEQNLNHDAMYWYRQDPGQGLRLIYYSQIVNDFQKGDIAEGYSVSREKKESFPLTVTSAQKNPTAFYLCASSTRDFLGRSNQPQHFGDGTRLSIL.

The chain recombines TRBV6-5 with TRBJ2-1; 9 nucleotides agree with TRBD2. This CDR3 is 14 amino acids long. Germline values: CDR1 MNHEY, CDR2 SVGAGI. Trimming at V came to 8 bases and at J to 10 bases, leaving 12 bases not matched to a gene. The CDR3 is CASRNSGRSKEQFF. The CDR3, as DNA: TGTGCCAGCCGCAACAGCGGGAGGAGTAAGGAGCAGTTCTTC.

This clone was recorded a few times. This chain uses TRBV27 with TRBJ2-3, with D possibly matching TRBD2 (5 bases). The CDR3 runs to 16 residues. V gave up 6 bases and J gave up 4 bases, with 20 bases separating them. Germline values: CDR1 MNHEY, CDR2 SMNVEV (reference sequence). CDR3 in DNA: TGTGCCAGCAGACCAGACCCCTCCCGAGGGTCAGATACGCAGTATTTT. Protein sequence: CASRPDPSRGSDTQYF.

The chain employs TRBV11-2 and TRBJ2-3; a weak D match, TRBD2 (6 bases). Germline CDR1 SGHAT, CDR2 FQNNGV. V was cut by 5 bases and J by 0 bases, with 18 bases left in between. The CDR3 is 17 amino acids. The CDR3 bases are TGTGCCAGCAGCCCACCCATCATGGGGAGGAGCACAGATACGCAGTATTTT. Residues: CASSPPIMGRSTDTQYF.

The CDR3 DNA reads TGTGCCAGCAGCCTACGGACAGGGGCGGGCACTGAAGCTTTCTTT. Protein sequence: CASSLRTGAGTEAFF. This chain links TRBV14 with TRBJ1-1, with 9 positions matching TRBD1. Germline loops: CDR1 SGHDN, CDR2 FVKESK. Trimming took 4 bases from V and 4 from J; bases not matched to a gene: 7. The CDR3 contains 15 residues. Complete variable domain (other parts from reference TRBV14 and TRBJ1-1): EAGVTQFPSHSVIEKGQTVTLRCDPISGHDNLYWYRRVMGKEIKFLLHFVKESKQDESGMPNNRFLAERTGGTYSTLKVQPAELEDSGVYFCASSLRTGAGTEAFFGQGTRLTVV.

The rearrangement links TRBV7-2 to TRBJ1-1, with 9 bases matching TRBD1. V lost 6 bases and J lost 1; bases outside the gene matches: 6. Germline values: CDR1 SGHTA, CDR2 FQGNSA. CDR3 length equals 15 residues. Here the CDR3 DNA reads TGTGCCAGCAGTTTCCAGACAGGGGGGAACACTGAAGCTTTCTTT. It yields the protein CASSFQTGGNTEAFF.

This clone has ten or more counts. V and J are TRBV10-2 and TRBJ2-3, with TRBD2 identical over 7 bases. The CDR3 is 13 residues long. V dropped 6 bases and J dropped 6; count of bases not matched to a gene: 6. Germline V gene data show CDR1 as WSHSY and CDR2 as SAAADI. CDR3 nucleotides: TGCGCCAGCAGACGCGGGAGTGACGATACGCAGTATTTT. It encodes CASRRGSDDTQYF.

The chain uses TRBV24-1 and TRBJ2-2; the D is unclear. This CDR3 contains 13 residues. V was trimmed by 6 bases and J by 3 bases, leaving 7 bases between them. Germline CDR1 and CDR2: KGHDR and SFDVKD. In DNA, the CDR3 is TGTGCCACCAGTTCAAGCTACACCGGGGAGCTGTTTTTT. It encodes CATSSSYTGELFF.

This clone has just a few counts. The chain links TRBV24-1 to TRBJ2-7; no firm D call. There are 16 residues in the CDR3. The germline V gene has CDR1 KGHDR and CDR2 SFDVKD. Trimming removed 0 bases at V and 2 bases at J, with 13 bases between. The CDR3 is CATSDLTPMRTYEQYF. CDR3 coding DNA: TGTGCCACCAGTGATTTGACTCCCATGCGGACCTACGAGCAGTACTTC.

The chain recombines TRBV5-1 with TRBJ1-1, with TRBD1 matching 8 bases. The CDR3 is 14 residues long. CDR1 and CDR2 from the germline V gene are SGHRS and YFSETQ. V lost 3 bases, J lost 7 bases, and 8 bases stayed unmatched. This CDR3 reads CASSSEHRGGEAFF. DNA of the CDR3: TGCGCCAGCAGCTCGGAGCACAGGGGGGGTGAAGCTTTCTTT.

The chain uses TRBV11-2 and TRBJ2-7, with a possible D match to TRBD1 (6 bases). V dropped 4 bases and J dropped 0 bases, with 10 bases sitting between them. This CDR3 comprises 14 residues. Germline V lookup: CDR1 SGHAT, CDR2 FQNNGV. CDR3 amino acids: CASSYRDNSYEQYF. DNA for the CDR3: TGTGCCAGCAGCTACCGGGACAACTCCTACGAGCAGTACTTC.